This T cell receptor beta chain originates from a study of T cell responses to AZD1222 COVID-19 vaccine. General observations from the study: There were repertoire samples only from the period after the peak T cell response.

Per germline, CDR1 SGHVS and CDR2 FQNEAQ. The CDR3 covers 16 residues. V was clipped by 2 bases and J by 2 bases, with 14 bases between them. Pooled in the analysis were second doses at about 4 or about 12 weeks. To note about this clone: The antigen remains undetermined.

Only in-frame clones appear in the TCRdb table, and some are missing; sequencing was by immunoSEQ multiplex PCR. Among 110,000 or so clones listed, 88% were seen once. This sample comprised peripheral blood, obtained 28 days after the second AZD1222 dose. The clonotype comes from an adult who received the AZD1222 COVID-19 vaccine. This sequence joins TRBV7-8 and TRBJ2-3, with D possibly TRBD2 on 7 matching bases. The CDR3 coding sequence is TGTGCCAGCAGCTTATTCCGAGGGGGGGCCACAGATACGCAGTATTTT. It yields the protein CASSLFRGGATDTQYF.